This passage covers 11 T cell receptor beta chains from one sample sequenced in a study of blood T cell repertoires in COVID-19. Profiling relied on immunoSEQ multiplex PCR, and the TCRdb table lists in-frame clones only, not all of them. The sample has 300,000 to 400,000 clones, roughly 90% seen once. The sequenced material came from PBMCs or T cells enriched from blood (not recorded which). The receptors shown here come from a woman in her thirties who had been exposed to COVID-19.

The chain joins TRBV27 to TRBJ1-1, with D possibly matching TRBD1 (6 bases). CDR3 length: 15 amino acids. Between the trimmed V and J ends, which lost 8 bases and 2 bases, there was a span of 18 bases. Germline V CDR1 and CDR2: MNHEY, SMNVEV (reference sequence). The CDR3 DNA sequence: TGTGCCAGCTCTCAAGAGGGCAGGGGAAACACTGAAGCTTTCTTT. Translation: CASSQEGRGNTEAFF.

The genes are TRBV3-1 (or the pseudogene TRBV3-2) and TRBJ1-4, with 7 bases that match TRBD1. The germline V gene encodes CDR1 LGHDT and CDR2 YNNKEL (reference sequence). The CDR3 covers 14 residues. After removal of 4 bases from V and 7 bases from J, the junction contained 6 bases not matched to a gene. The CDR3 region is CASSRQGLAEKLFF. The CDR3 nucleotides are TGTGCCAGCAGCCGACAGGGACTCGCTGAAAAACTGTTTTTT.

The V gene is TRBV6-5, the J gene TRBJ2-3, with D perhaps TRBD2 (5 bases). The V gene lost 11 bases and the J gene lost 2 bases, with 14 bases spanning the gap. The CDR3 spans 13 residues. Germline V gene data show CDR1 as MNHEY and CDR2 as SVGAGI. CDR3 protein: CALGPGNTDTQYF. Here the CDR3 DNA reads TGTGCCTTGGGTCCCGGGAACACAGATACGCAGTATTTT.

Here the CDR3 DNA reads TGTGCCAGCAGCTCAAACAGGGCCGGGGAGCTGTTTTTT. It encodes CASSSNRAGELFF. V gene TRBV7-9 combines with J gene TRBJ2-2, with TRBD1 as a possible D gene (6 bases). This CDR3 comprises 13 residues. V lost 4 bases and J lost 6, with 9 bases in between. Germline loops: CDR1 SEHNR, CDR2 FQNEAQ (reference sequence).

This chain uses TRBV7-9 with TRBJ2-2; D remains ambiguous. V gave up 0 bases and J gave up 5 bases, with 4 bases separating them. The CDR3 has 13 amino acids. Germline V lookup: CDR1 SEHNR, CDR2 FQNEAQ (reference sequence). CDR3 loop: CASSLAPTGELFF. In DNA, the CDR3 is TGTGCCAGCAGCTTAGCTCCGACCGGGGAGCTGTTTTTT.

The CDR3 bases are TGTGCCAGCAGCCCTGACTGGGTCTCCTCCTACGAGCAGTACTTC. Translation gives CASSPDWVSSYEQYF. V is TRBV5-5 and J is TRBJ2-7, with D unresolved. The germline V and J ends were trimmed by 4 bases and 0 bases, with 14 bases remaining between them. This CDR3 spans 15 amino acids. Germline values: CDR1 SGHKS, CDR2 YYEKEE (reference sequence).

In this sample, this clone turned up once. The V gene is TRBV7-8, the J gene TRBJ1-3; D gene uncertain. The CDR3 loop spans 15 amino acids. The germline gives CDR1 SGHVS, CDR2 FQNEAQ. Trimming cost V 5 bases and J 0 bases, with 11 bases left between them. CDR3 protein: CASSPGLPSGNTIYF. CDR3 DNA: TGTGCCAGCAGCCCAGGACTGCCCTCTGGAAACACCATATATTTT.

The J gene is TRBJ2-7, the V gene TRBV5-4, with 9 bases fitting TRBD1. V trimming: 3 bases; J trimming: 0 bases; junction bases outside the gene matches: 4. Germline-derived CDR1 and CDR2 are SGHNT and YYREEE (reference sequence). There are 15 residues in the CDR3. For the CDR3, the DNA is TGTGCCAGCAGCTCGGGACAGGGACCCTCCTACGAGCAGTACTTC. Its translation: CASSSGQGPSYEQYF.

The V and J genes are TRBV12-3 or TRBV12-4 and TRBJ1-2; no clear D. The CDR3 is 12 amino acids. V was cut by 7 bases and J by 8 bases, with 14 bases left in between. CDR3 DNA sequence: TGTGCCAGCACCGCGGGAGGTTGGGGCTACACCTTC. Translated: CASTAGGWGYTF.

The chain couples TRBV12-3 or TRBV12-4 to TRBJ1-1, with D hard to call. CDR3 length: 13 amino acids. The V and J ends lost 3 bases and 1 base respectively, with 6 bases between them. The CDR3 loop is CASSLLQNTEAFF. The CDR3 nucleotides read TGTGCCAGCAGTTTGTTACAGAACACTGAAGCTTTCTTT.

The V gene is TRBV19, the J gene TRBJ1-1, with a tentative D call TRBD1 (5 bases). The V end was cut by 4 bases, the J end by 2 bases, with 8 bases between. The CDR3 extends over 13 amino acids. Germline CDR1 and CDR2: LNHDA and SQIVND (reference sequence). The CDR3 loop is CASSTGYNTEAFF. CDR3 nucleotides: TGTGCCAGTAGTACAGGGTATAACACTGAAGCTTTCTTT.